The clone carrying this T cell receptor (beta chain) was seen only a few times. Its specificity is not known. The sample belongs to a study of CD8 T cells in ankylosing spondylitis. Study results and caveats: Within matched ankylosing spondylitis synovial fluid, disease-linked clones were reportedly significantly enriched. Roughly eight highly homologous variants formed a TCR beta motif that appeared characteristic of ankylosing spondylitis blood.

The V gene's germline CDR1 is SGHRS and CDR2 YFSETQ. CDR3 length: 14 amino acids. Trimming pared 4 bases from V and 5 bases from J, leaving 13 bases between. Libraries of TCR beta came from quantitative 5'-RACE with molecular barcodes. MiXCR, run by TCRdb on the 5' RACE reads, gives a single entry per CDR3 protein. Here the sample spans roughly 450,000 distinct CDR3 sequences, more than 25% being singletons. Source material: blood, either unsorted or a sorted T cell fraction (not recorded which). J is TRBJ2-1 and V is TRBV5-1; weak D call: TRBD2 (6 bases). The clonotype was recovered from a male donor with ankylosing spondylitis. The CDR3 region has the DNA TGCGCCAGCAGCCACGGGACTCGCCACAATGAGCAGTTCTTC. Encoded protein: CASSHGTRHNEQFF.